This is a list of T cell receptor beta chains from one sample in a study of shared clonotypes between healthy human individuals. This table comes from immunoSEQ multiplex PCR, and its TCRdb copy is limited to in-frame clones, with some not included. The sample records some 1,900,000 clones, about 95% being singletons. Sequencing was performed on naive CD8+ T cells sorted from blood. These receptors came from a man younger than 35 in good health. The CDR3 runs from the conserved cysteine through the conserved F or W. D genes are given only for firm matches. Only part of the rows carry a size: once, few, many, or a class if the clone is expanded.

clone_size j_call v_call d_call cdr3_nt cdr3_aa
NA TRBJ2-7 TRBV5-8 TRBD1 TGTGCCAGCAGTTACGGGACAGGGAGGTCCTACGAGCAGTACTTC CASSYGTGRSYEQYF
NA TRBJ2-5 TRBV21-1 NA TGTGCCACGGACTGGGGACAGGGAGAGACCCAGTACTTC CATDWGQGETQYF
NA TRBJ2-2 TRBV27 NA TGTGCCAGCAGTTTACAGGTGAACACCGGGGAGCTGTTTTTT CASSLQVNTGELFF
NA TRBJ2-3 TRBV7-8 TRBD2 TGTGCCAGCAGCTCTCGGTTAGCGGGGGGCACAGATACGCAGTATTTT CASSSRLAGGTDTQYF
NA TRBJ2-1 TRBV6-5 NA TGTGCCAGCAGTTACCCTGACAATGAGCAGTTCTTC CASSYPDNEQFF
once TRBJ1-2 TRBV6-5 NA TGTGCCAGCAGTTACGAGACTAACTATGGCTACACCTTC CASSYETNYGYTF
NA TRBJ1-2 TRBV19 NA TGTGCCAGTAGGAGCGGACAGAACTATGGCTACACCTTC CASRSGQNYGYTF
NA TRBJ1-2 TRBV5-1 NA TGCGCCAGCAGCTTGGTGACAGACTACTATGGCTACACCTTC CASSLVTDYYGYTF
NA TRBJ2-5 TRBV27 NA TGTGCCAGCAGATCACAGATGTCGGAGACCCAGTACTTC CASRSQMSETQYF
NA TRBJ2-1 TRBV30 NA TGTGCCTGGAGTGTAACTAGCAATGAGCAGTTCTTC CAWSVTSNEQFF
NA TRBJ2-7 TRBV7-9 NA TGTGCCAGCAGCTTTCAGGGAGTCTACGAGCAGTACTTC CASSFQGVYEQYF
NA TRBJ2-7 TRBV2 TRBD1 TGTGCCAGCAGTTCGACCGGGACAGGGGACTCCTACGAGCAGTACTTC CASSSTGTGDSYEQYF
NA TRBJ2-3 TRBV6-5 TRBD2 TGTGCCAGCAGTTACTCGAGCGGGAGGGAGGATACGCAGTATTTT CASSYSSGREDTQYF
once TRBJ2-1 TRBV10-1 NA TGCGCCAGCAGTGAGTCGGACAATGAGCAGTTCTTC CASSESDNEQFF
once TRBJ1-2 TRBV7-2 TRBD1 TGTGCCAGCAGCTTGGCCGGGACAGGGATCTATGGCTACACCTTC CASSLAGTGIYGYTF
NA TRBJ2-1 TRBV19 NA TGTGCCAGTAGTATGGGCGGAGGTGCCTACAATGAGCAGTTCTTC CASSMGGGAYNEQFF
NA TRBJ2-7 TRBV6-1 NA TGTGCCGGGGAGTCAGGGGACTCCTACGAGCAGTACTTC CAGESGDSYEQYF
few TRBJ1-1 TRBV20-1 NA TGCAGTGCTAGAGGACAGGAAGCTTTCTTT CSARGQEAFF
NA TRBJ2-1 TRBV10-3 TRBD2 TGTGCCATCAGCGAACTAGCGGGAGAGGGCAATGAGCAGTTCTTC CAISELAGEGNEQFF
NA TRBJ2-7 TRBV5-4 NA TGTGCCAGCAGCCCAACGCCTTGGTGGGAGCAGTACTTC CASSPTPWWEQYF
NA TRBJ2-7 TRBV5-5 TRBD1 TGTGCCAGCAGCTTGTGGGACAGAGTAGCGCCGCGGTACGAGCAGTACTTC CASSLWDRVAPRYEQYF
NA TRBJ2-7 TRBV6-6 NA TGTGCCAGCAGTCCGCTGGACCAAGAGCAGTACTTC CASSPLDQEQYF
NA TRBJ1-5 TRBV19 TRBD1 TGTGCCACCGAAGGCAGGACAGGGAGAAATCAGCCCCAGCATTTT CATEGRTGRNQPQHF
NA TRBJ2-6 TRBV4-3 TRBD2 TGCGCCAGCAGTCAAGCCCGACTAGCGGGAGCTGGGGACTCTGGGGCCAACGTCCTGACTTTC CASSQARLAGAGDSGANVLTF
NA TRBJ2-7 TRBV6-6 NA TGTGCCAGCAGTTACACCGGGCCTTCACTGTACGAGCAGTACTTC CASSYTGPSLYEQYF
NA TRBJ2-2 TRBV5-6 NA TGTGCCAGCAGCTTGTATCTGGGTATAGGAGCTATCACCGGGGAGCTGTTTTTT CASSLYLGIGAITGELFF
NA TRBJ2-5 TRBV7-9 NA TGTGCCAGCACCTTACAGGGTAATGGAGAGACCCAGTACTTC CASTLQGNGETQYF
NA TRBJ2-3 TRBV5-4 TRBD2 TGTGCCAGCAGCTTGGAAGCGGGGGGGTCCGGTACGCAGTATTTT CASSLEAGGSGTQYF
NA TRBJ1-5 TRBV19 TRBD1 TGTGCCAGTAGCCCCGACAGGGCCGATCAGCCCCAGCATTTT CASSPDRADQPQHF
NA TRBJ2-6 TRBV30 NA TGTGCCTGGAGTGTAGGTGGGGCCAACGTCCTGACTTTC CAWSVGGANVLTF
NA TRBJ2-7 TRBV4-1 TRBD2 TGCGCCAGCAGCCAAGAGTGGACTAGCTACGAGCAGTACTTC CASSQEWTSYEQYF
NA TRBJ2-7 TRBV7-9 NA TGTGCCAGCAGCTTAGATGAGGGCAGACATAGCCACGAGCAGTACTTC CASSLDEGRHSHEQYF
NA TRBJ2-7 TRBV6-1 NA TGTGCCAGCAGTGAAAGGGGGGTGTCACAGAGCTCCTACGAGCAGTACTTC CASSERGVSQSSYEQYF
NA TRBJ2-1 TRBV2 TRBD2 TGTGCCAGCAGAAAAGCGGGAGAGGGGCTTTTGAATGAGCAGTTCTTC CASRKAGEGLLNEQFF
NA TRBJ1-3 TRBV19 TRBD1 TGTGCCAGTAGTATCAGGGGGCCCGGAAACACCATATATTTT CASSIRGPGNTIYF
once TRBJ1-5 TRBV19 NA TGTGCCAGTAGTAGTGTCCCCTTCCAGCCCCAGCATTTT CASSSVPFQPQHF
NA TRBJ2-1 TRBV5-6 TRBD2 TGTGCCAGCAGCTTGTATGACGGCGGGGGGGCCAACAATGAGCAGTTCTTC CASSLYDGGGANNEQFF
NA TRBJ1-2 TRBV27 NA TGTGCCAGCAGTTTATACCAGGGGACTAGTGATGGCTACACCTTC CASSLYQGTSDGYTF
NA TRBJ1-1 TRBV7-2 NA TGTGCCAGCAGCTTGTTACGGGAGAACACTGAAGCTTTCTTT CASSLLRENTEAFF
once TRBJ1-3 TRBV27 NA TGTGCCAGCAGCCCTGGACCTTCTCACGCCGGAAACACCATATATTTT CASSPGPSHAGNTIYF
once TRBJ1-1 TRBV4-1 NA TGCGCCAGCAGCCCGGACAACTTGAACACTGAAGCTTTCTTT CASSPDNLNTEAFF
NA TRBJ2-7 TRBV7-9 NA TGTGCCAGCACCGACAGCGTCCGATACGAGCAGTACTTC CASTDSVRYEQYF
NA TRBJ2-3 TRBV27 NA TGTGCCAGCAGTTTCAGCGTGGGGGAGATCGCAGATACGCAGTATTTT CASSFSVGEIADTQYF
NA TRBJ1-1 TRBV27 NA TGTGCCAGCAGTTTCCTCGGATTGTCTGAAGCTTTCTTT CASSFLGLSEAFF
NA TRBJ2-7 TRBV6-1 NA TGTGCCAGCAGGGCAGGGCCCGCCTACGAGCAGTACTTC CASRAGPAYEQYF
NA TRBJ1-2 TRBV6-1 NA TGTGCCAGCAGTGGGGTCGGGGGGACCACGGTTTTTAGCTATGGCTACACCTTC CASSGVGGTTVFSYGYTF
NA TRBJ2-7 TRBV2 TRBD2 TGTGCCAGCAGTGAAGGTGGACTAGCGATCGAGCAGTACTTC CASSEGGLAIEQYF
NA TRBJ1-5 TRBV6-6 TRBD1 TGTGCCAGCAGACGGGACAGCGGCAATCAGCCCCAGCATTTT CASRRDSGNQPQHF
NA TRBJ2-1 TRBV6-5 TRBD1 TGTGCCAGCAGTTCCGGACAGGGGGCTTACAATGAGCAGTTCTTC CASSSGQGAYNEQFF
NA TRBJ2-2 TRBV21-1 NA TGTGCCAGCAGCAAAGTGAAAGGGACAGGGGTAAAGAGGGAGCTGTTTTTT CASSKVKGTGVKRELFF
NA TRBJ2-1 TRBV13 TRBD1 TGTGCCAGCAGCGTTACAGGGGAGAGGTACAATGAGCAGTTCTTC CASSVTGERYNEQFF
NA TRBJ1-4 TRBV7-9 TRBD1 TGTGCCAGCAGCTTAAGACAGGGCAATGAAAAACTGTTTTTT CASSLRQGNEKLFF
NA TRBJ2-3 TRBV7-2 TRBD2 TGTGCCAGCAGTCCCGGGATAGCGGGAGGCACAGATACGCAGTATTTT CASSPGIAGGTDTQYF
NA TRBJ2-7 TRBV28 NA TGTGCCAGCAGTTTATGGGGGGTCGTAGGGGAGCAGTACTTC CASSLWGVVGEQYF